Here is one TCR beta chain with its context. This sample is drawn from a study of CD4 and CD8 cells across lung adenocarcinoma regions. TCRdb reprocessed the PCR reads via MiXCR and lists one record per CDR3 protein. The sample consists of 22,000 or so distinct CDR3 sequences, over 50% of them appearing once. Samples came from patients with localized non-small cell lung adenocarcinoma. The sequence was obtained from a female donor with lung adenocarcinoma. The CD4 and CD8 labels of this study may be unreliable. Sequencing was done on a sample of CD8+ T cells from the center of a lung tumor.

The chain's CDR3 is CASSQRHQETQYF. CDR3 DNA sequence: TGTGCCAGCAGCCAGAGGCACCAAGAGACCCAGTACTTC. The chain is built from TRBV14 and TRBJ2-1; D unresolved. Matching the DNA end better, TRBJ2-5 makes the J call doubtful. The CDR3 spans 13 residues. Germline CDR1 SGHDN, CDR2 FVKESK.